This TCR beta chain emerged from a study of tumor-infiltrating lymphocytes in primary liver carcinoma listed by TCRdb under 2017. For context, the study as a whole: Between late 2015 and early 2016, roughly five patients in China with histopathologically diagnosed primary liver carcinoma had their tumors surgically resected. Of the five patients, three men and two women aged 30 to 69 years, four had hepatocellular carcinoma and one had combined HCC and intrahepatic cholangiocarcinoma. Tumors of the five patients were stage T1-T3 N0M0 with maximum diameters of 4.2 to 10 cm. Samples yielded roughly 3.65 to 7.5 million productive TCRbeta reads; read depth did not differ significantly between tissue types. The study combined TCRbeta repertoire sequencing, expression microarrays and whole-exome sequencing across five regions of each liver tumor, with adjacent normal tissue and blood. A total of about 35 specimens from 5 patients, comprising about 25 tumor regions, 5 adjacent noncancerous liver tissues and 5 peripheral blood samples, were covered by TCRbeta repertoire sequencing. Repertoires from technical replicates were highly reproducible, with mean shared-clone rates roughly 0.89 and correlation coefficients above 0.95.

RNA from unsorted whole blood was extracted with TRIzol reagent, and germline DNA was obtained with the DNeasy Blood & Tissue kit. At the time of sampling, the patients were treatment-naive and had chronic HBV infection. Before surgery, four milliliters of peripheral blood were drawn into K2EDTA tubes. As to this clonotype: Its binding antigen is unknown. No base quality information exists; no much larger clone differs at one position.

The junction carries 5 bases between V and J, which are trimmed by 0 bases and 6 bases respectively. From its cysteine to its phenylalanine, the CDR3 spans 12 amino acids. Solely the CDR3 DNA is kept, with 36 bases framed from the first base. Reading the germline V gene gives CDR1 MDHEN and CDR2 SYDVKM. Using a constant-region primer and ProtoScript II reverse transcriptase, TCRbeta-specific cDNA was reverse-transcribed from 500 ng total RNA. TCRbeta libraries were built with three nested multiplex PCR rounds, a slightly modified ARM-PCR procedure. Multiplex TRBV1-TRBV30 forward primers and a Cbeta reverse primer were used in the first two PCR rounds, each of which was run for around 9 cycles. Sample barcodes and Illumina adapters were attached in a final 25-cycle PCR using Deep VentR polymerase. Before sequencing, amplicons of 200-500 bp were gel-purified using a QIAquick gel extraction kit. An Illumina HiSeq 2500 was used to sequence the TCRbeta amplicons with 250-bp paired-end reads. The authors' pipeline ran thus. Quality trimming of reads was performed with Trimmomatic v0.33, and paired reads were merged with FLASH v1.2.11 so that full CDR3 sequences could be recovered. V, D and J germline segments were assigned to the rearranged TCRbeta sequences by MiGEC v1.2.1b. Clonotype statistics, along with Shannon-Wiener diversity indices, were calculated using VDJtools v1.0.0. To cut down on sampling bias, every analysis after diversity analysis relied on just the 250 most abundant clonotypes from each sample. In-frame beta chains were kept once TCRdb had trimmed the public reads at Q25 with fastp and called clones with MiXCR. Every distinct CDR3 protein forms one entry, paired with its most common genes and DNA. The V and J calls here are based on TCRdb, not the publication. The sample contains about 200,000 distinct CDR3 sequences, approximately 64% of them found a single time. The ten largest clones take up 5.5% to 9% of the sample.

The full study reports these points: With just 4 to 6 patients in the study, the authors point out that the findings should be validated in a larger study. Because only the TCR beta chain was sequenced and unpaired alpha chains were not captured, true repertoire diversity is likely underestimated. The top 250 clones accounted for a significantly greater share of the repertoire in tumors than in blood (p = 0.039). Repertoire overlap was higher between tumor regions (mean about 36%) than tumor-adjacent (around 17%) or tumor-blood (about 15%) pairs, consistent with antigen-driven expansion. Since the samples were bulk and unsorted, there was no way to compare CD4+ and CD8+ T cell repertoires.

Material: peripheral blood. This clonotype originated in a woman aged 55 to 70 with primary liver carcinoma and hepatitis B virus infection. The chain was built from TRBV28 and TRBJ1-2; no D gene can be assigned with confidence. This receptor carries the CDR3 CASSLWTDGYTF. The nucleotide sequence reads as follows: TGTGCCAGCAGTTTATGGACGGATGGCTACACCTTC.